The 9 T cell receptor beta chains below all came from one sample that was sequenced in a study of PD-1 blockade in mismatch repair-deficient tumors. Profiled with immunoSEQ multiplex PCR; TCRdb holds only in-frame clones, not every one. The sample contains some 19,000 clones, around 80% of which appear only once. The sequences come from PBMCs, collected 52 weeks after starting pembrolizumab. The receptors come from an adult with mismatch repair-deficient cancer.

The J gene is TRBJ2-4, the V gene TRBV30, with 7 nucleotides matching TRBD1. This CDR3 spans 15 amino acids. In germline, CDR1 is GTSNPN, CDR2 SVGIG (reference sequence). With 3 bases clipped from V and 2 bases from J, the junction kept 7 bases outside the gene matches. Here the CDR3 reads CAWRGRDRSKNIQYF. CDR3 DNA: TGTGCCTGGAGGGGCAGGGACAGATCCAAAAACATTCAGTACTTC.

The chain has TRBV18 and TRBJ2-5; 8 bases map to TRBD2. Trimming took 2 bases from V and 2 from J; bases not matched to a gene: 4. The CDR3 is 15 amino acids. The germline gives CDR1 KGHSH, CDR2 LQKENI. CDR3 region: CASSPGAGAQETQYF. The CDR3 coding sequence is TGTGCCAGCTCACCAGGAGCGGGGGCTCAAGAGACCCAGTACTTC.

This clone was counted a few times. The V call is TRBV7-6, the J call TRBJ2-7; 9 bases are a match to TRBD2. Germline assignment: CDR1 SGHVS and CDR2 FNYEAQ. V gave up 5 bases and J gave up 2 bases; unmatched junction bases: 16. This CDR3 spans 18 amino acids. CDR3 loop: CASSKKSGASGTTYEQYF. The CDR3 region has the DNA TGTGCCAGCAGCAAAAAATCGGGGGCTAGCGGGACGACCTACGAGCAGTACTTC.

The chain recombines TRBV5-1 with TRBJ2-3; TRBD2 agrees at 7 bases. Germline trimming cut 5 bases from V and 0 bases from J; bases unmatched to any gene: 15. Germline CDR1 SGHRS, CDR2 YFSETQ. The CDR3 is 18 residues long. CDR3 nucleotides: TGCGCCAGCAGTCCCGACGGAGATCTAGCGGTGAGCACAGATACGCAGTATTTT. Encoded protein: CASSPDGDLAVSTDTQYF.

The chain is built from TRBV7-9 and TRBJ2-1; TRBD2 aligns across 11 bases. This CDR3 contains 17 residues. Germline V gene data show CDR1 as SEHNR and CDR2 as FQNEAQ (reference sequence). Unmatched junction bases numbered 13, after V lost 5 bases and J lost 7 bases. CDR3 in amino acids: CASSPSVTSGAWNEQFF. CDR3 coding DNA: TGTGCCAGCAGCCCCTCAGTGACTAGCGGGGCATGGAATGAGCAGTTCTTC.

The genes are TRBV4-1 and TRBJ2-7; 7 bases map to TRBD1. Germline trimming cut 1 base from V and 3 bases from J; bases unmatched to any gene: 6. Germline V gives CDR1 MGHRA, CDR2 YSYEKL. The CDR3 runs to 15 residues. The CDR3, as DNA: TGCGCCAGCAGCCAAGGCGCGACAGGGCTCTACGAGCAGTACTTC. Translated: CASSQGATGLYEQYF.

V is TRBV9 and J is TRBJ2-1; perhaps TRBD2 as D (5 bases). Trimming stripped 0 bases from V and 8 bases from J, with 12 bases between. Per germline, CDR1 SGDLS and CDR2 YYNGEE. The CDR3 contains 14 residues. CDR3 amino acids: CASSVVNSEDEQFF. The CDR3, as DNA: TGTGCCAGCAGCGTAGTTAATAGCGAAGATGAGCAGTTCTTC.

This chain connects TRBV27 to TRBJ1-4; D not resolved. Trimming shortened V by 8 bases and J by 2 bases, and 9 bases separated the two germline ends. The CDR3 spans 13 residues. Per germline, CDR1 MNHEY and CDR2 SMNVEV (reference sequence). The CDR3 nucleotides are TGTGCCAGCGGTTCTCTGACTAATGAAAAACTGTTTTTT. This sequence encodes CASGSLTNEKLFF.

The CDR3 region is CASSVSWGASETQYF. The DNA of the CDR3 is TGTGCCAGCAGCGTATCCTGGGGAGCCTCAGAGACCCAGTACTTC. The chain links TRBV9 to TRBJ2-5; possibly TRBD2 for D (5 bases). Per the germline V gene, CDR1 is SGDLS and CDR2 is YYNGEE. The CDR3 covers 15 residues. V lost 1 base, J lost 4 bases, and 14 bases lay in between. The whole variable domain, filled in from reference TRBV9 and TRBJ2-5, reads DSGVTQTPKHLITATGQRVTLRCSPRSGDLSVYWYQQSLDQGLQFLIQYYNGEERAKGNILERFSAQQFPDLHSELNLSSLELGDSALYFCASSVSWGASETQYFGPGTRLLVL.